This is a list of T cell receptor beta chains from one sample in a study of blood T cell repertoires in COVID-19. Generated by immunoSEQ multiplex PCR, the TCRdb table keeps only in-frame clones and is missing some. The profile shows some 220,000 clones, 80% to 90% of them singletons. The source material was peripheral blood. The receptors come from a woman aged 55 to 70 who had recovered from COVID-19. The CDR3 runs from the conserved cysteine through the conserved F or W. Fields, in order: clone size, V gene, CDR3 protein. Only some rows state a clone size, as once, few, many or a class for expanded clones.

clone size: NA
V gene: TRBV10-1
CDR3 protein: CASSEGVAGSGTDTQYF

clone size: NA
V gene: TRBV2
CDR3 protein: CASSELGAANTGELFF

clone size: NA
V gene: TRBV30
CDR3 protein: CAWISTGGSDTQYF

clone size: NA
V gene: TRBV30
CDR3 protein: CAWRRTRSSGNTIYF

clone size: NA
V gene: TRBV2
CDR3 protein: CASSGDRGIYGYTF

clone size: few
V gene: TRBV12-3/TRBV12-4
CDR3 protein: CASTEVGSPLHF

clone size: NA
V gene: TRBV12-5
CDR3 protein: CASGLVGEVEKLFF

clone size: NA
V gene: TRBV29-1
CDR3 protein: CSGTTTSAEQFF

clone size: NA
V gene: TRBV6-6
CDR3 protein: CASSIWTGVEAFF

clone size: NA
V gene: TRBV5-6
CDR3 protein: CASSLKFSPNTEAFF

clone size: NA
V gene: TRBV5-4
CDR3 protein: CASSNRGVIVYEQYF

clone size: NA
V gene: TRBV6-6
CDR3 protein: CASSAILGDTGELFF

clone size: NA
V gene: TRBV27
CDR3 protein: CASALGGGTYEQYF

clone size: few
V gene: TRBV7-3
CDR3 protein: CASSSDGQLNTEAFF

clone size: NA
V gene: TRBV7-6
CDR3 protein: CASSFLQGNTGELFF

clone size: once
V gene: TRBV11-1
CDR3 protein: CASSAGQGARGEKLFF

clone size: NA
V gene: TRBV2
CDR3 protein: CASLDSHFSGANVLTF

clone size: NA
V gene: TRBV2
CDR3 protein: CASSVERGAQETQYF

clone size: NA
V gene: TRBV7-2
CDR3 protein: CASSLPSRETQYF

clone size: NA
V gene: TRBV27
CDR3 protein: CASRPAGGPPRAQYF

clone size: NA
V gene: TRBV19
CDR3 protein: CASRRGTGGGGTYGYTF

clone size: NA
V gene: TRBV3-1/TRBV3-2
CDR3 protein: CASSLAGQGGVSEAFF

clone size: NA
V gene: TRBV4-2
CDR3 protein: CASSQELSTSGGAADTQYF

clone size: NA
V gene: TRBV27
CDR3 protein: CASSLAGVTYEQYF

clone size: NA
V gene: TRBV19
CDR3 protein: CASSADRGVSGANVLTF